Included here is one T cell receptor beta chain sequence, with context. This sample was taken from a study of cytomegalovirus exposure and HLA in healthy donors. Vbeta (60) and Jbeta (13) primers were used in the PCR. Using immunoSEQ multiplex PCR, the repertoire was profiled, and TCRdb retains in-frame clones only, with some absent. In the table there are some 65,000 clones, around 73% of which are singletons. V lost 5 bases, J lost 1 base, and 10 bases stayed unmatched. Germline assignment: CDR1 SGHVS and CDR2 FNYEAQ. The CDR3 has 16 amino acids. The chain has TRBV7-6 and TRBJ1-1; 7 bases fit TRBD1. The sequenced material came from PBMCs. The sequence was collected from a girl aged 5-17 years in good health and CMV-seropositive. CDR3 sequence: CASSPFTGASNTEAFF. CDR3 bases: TGTGCCAGCAGCCCTTTTACAGGGGCTTCGAACACTGAAGCTTTCTTT.